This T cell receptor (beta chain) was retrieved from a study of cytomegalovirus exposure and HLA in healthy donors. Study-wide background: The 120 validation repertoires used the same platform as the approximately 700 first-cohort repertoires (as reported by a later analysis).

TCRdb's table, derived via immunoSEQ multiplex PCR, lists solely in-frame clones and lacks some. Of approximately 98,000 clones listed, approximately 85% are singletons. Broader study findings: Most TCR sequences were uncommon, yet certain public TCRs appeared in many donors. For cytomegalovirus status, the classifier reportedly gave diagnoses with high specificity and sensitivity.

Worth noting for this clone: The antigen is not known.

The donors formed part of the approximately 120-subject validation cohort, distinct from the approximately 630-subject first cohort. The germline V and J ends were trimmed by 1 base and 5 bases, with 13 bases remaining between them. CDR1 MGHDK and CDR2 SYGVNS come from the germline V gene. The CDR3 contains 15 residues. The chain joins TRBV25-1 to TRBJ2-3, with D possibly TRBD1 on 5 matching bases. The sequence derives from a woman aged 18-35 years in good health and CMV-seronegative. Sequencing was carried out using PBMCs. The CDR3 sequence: CASSESDRTGDTQYF. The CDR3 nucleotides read TGTGCCAGCAGTGAATCAGACAGAACAGGAGATACGCAGTATTTT.